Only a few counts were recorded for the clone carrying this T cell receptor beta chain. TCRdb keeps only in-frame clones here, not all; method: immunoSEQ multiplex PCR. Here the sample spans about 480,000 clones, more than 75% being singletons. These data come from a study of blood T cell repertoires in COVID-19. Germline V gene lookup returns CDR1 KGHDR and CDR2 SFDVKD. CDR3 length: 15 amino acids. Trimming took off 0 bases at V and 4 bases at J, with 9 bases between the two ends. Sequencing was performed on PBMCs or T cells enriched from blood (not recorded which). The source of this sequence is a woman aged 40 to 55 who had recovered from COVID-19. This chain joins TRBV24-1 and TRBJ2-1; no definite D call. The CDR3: CATSDLNGWYNEQFF. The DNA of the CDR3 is TGTGCCACCAGTGATTTGAACGGGTGGTACAATGAGCAGTTCTTC.